These T cell receptor beta chains were read from a single sample in a study of T cell responses to AZD1222 COVID-19 vaccine. Only in-frame clones appear in the TCRdb table, and some are missing; sequencing was by immunoSEQ multiplex PCR. The table lists about 88,000 clones, about nine tenths of them singletons. The sequencing here drew on peripheral blood, taken on day 0 of AZD1222 vaccination. The receptors stem from an adult in good health. Each CDR3 is given with its conserved first and last residue.

>TRBJ1-1|TRBV27
CASSLNTGWAEAFF
>TRBJ2-6|TRBV4-2
CASSQDLAGIASGANVLTF
>TRBJ2-7|TRBV27
CASSARAGEQYF
>TRBJ2-1|TRBV5-5
CASSVDRAGNEQFF
>TRBJ2-1|TRBV19
CASSGGQGALDEQFF
>TRBJ2-5|TRBV9
CASNERGGSAQYF
>TRBJ1-1|TRBV30
CAWNRELNTEAFF
>TRBJ2-3|TRBV5-5
CASSPDWDTDTQYF
>TRBJ1-5|TRBV27
CASSPTGGAQPQHF
>TRBJ1-5|TRBV4-2
CASSQDRGNGGFSNQPQHF
>TRBJ2-1|TRBV7-2
CASSSLAGVANEQFF
>TRBJ1-1|TRBV20-1
CSASWAGGATEAFF
>TRBJ1-1|TRBV6-5
CASCNLLNTEAFF
>TRBJ2-7|TRBV5-4
CASSLSAGPGVYEQYF